Presented here are 8 T cell receptor beta chains from one specimen sequenced in a study of shared clonotypes between healthy human individuals. CD8 cells regarded as naive lacked CD45RO, were positively chosen for CCR7, and omitted terminally differentiated effector memory CD45RA+ cells. Produced via immunoSEQ multiplex PCR; TCRdb's table is partial and in-frame only. In the table there are about 2 million clones, about 94% of which are singletons. The specimen was naive CD8+ T cells sorted from blood. The source is a man between 18 and 29 years old in good health.

Of note for this clone: The identical CDR3 is also encoded by other nucleotide sequences in the sample. The gene calls are TRBV13 and TRBJ2-7; the D gene could be TRBD1 or TRBD2 (5 bases each). The CDR3 extends over 13 amino acids. In germline, CDR1 is PRHDT, CDR2 FYEKMQ (reference sequence). Trimming removed 1 base at V and 4 bases at J, with 8 bases between. CDR3 nucleotides: TGTGCCAGCAGCTTAGAGGGGAGTTACGAGCAGTACTTC. Translating it yields CASSLEGSYEQYF.

This clone was recorded once. The chain is built from TRBV10-1 and TRBJ2-4; 8 bases are a match to TRBD1. V shed 3 bases and J 7 bases; nucleotides not matched to a gene: 17. CDR1 and CDR2 from the germline V gene are WNHNN and SYGVQD (reference sequence). The CDR3 consists of 18 residues. CDR3 amino acids: CASSDPRLGRGHSNIQYF. In nucleotides, the CDR3 is TGCGCCAGCAGTGACCCCCGCCTGGGCAGGGGGCATAGTAACATTCAGTACTTC.

This clone came up once. The gene calls are TRBV7-8 and TRBJ2-7; 7 bases map to TRBD2. Germline CDR1 is SGHVS and CDR2 is FQNEAQ. The length of the CDR3 is 16 residues. V lost 0 bases and J lost 2; bases outside the gene matches: 7. The CDR3 sequence: CASSLAGEGSTYEQYF. DNA of the CDR3: TGTGCCAGCAGCTTAGCGGGGGAGGGATCCACCTACGAGCAGTACTTC.

V usage is TRBV28 and J usage is TRBJ2-7, with D possibly matching TRBD1 (6 bases). This CDR3 is built from 14 residues. Germline V gene sequence: CDR1 MDHEN, CDR2 SYDVKM. The V end was cut by 1 base, the J end by 5 bases, with 12 bases between. For the CDR3, the DNA is TGTGCCAGCAGTTTATTGCGCAGGGGCGACGAGCAGTACTTC. This encodes CASSLLRRGDEQYF.

As to this clone: The sample holds other DNA sequences that translate to the same CDR3. This chain's CDR3 is CAWSVGAGYNEQFF. The DNA of the CDR3 is TGTGCCTGGAGTGTGGGTGCGGGATACAATGAGCAGTTCTTC. The V gene is TRBV30, the J gene TRBJ2-1; a weak D match, TRBD2 (6 bases). The V end was cut by 0 bases, the J end by 4 bases, with 10 bases between. Germline V gene sequence: CDR1 GTSNPN, CDR2 SVGIG (reference sequence). This CDR3 spans 14 amino acids.

V is TRBV2 and J is TRBJ2-5; no firm D call. The germline gives CDR1 SNHLY, CDR2 FYNNEI. The CDR3 sequence is 13 residues long. V gave up 5 bases and J gave up 2 bases, with 9 bases separating them. This CDR3 is CASSTPDQETQYF. CDR3 DNA sequence: TGTGCCAGCAGTACTCCAGATCAAGAGACCCAGTACTTC.

The chain links TRBV30 to TRBJ2-7, with a possible D match to TRBD2 (6 bases). The CDR3 is 14 residues long. V was trimmed by 3 bases and J by 3 bases, leaving 15 bases between them. Germline CDR1 reads GTSNPN; CDR2 reads SVGIG (reference sequence). The CDR3 sequence is CAWRAGPMYYEQYF. The DNA for the CDR3 is TGTGCCTGGAGGGCGGGACCGATGTACTACGAGCAGTACTTC.

V is TRBV9 and J is TRBJ2-1; perhaps TRBD1 as D (5 bases). This CDR3 is built from 12 residues. V was clipped by 6 bases and J by 8 bases, with 12 bases between them. Germline V gene lookup returns CDR1 SGDLS and CDR2 YYNGEE. The CDR3 sequence is CASTGQGYEQFF. In DNA, the CDR3 is TGTGCCAGCACCGGGCAGGGCTATGAGCAGTTCTTC.